The 30 T cell receptor beta chains below all came from one sample that was sequenced in a study of human T cells and chemical hapten exposure. As for time point: patch test 3, about 24 weeks after DPC sensitization. As to treatment: therapeutic diphenylcyclopropenone sensitization with weekly scalp DPC. TCRdb itself ran the RACE reads through MiXCR, one entry per CDR3 protein. The top ten hold roughly 5.7% of the sample, which has about 82,000 distinct CDR3 sequences, over 10% seen once. Here the sequenced sample was whole blood, taken in connection with sensitization to the hapten diphenylcyclopropenone (DPC). Every receptor here comes from a woman aged 50 to 65 with alopecia areata. Some clones in this sample may be carry-over from other donors' samples.

This clonotype has only a few counts. This chain joins TRBV11-1 and TRBJ2-5; tentatively, D is TRBD1 (6 bases). There are 16 residues in the CDR3. V was clipped by 2 bases and J by 2 bases, with 15 bases between them. The germline V gene has CDR1 SGHAT and CDR2 FQDESV (reference sequence). In DNA form, the CDR3 reads TGTGCCAGCAGCTTACAGCAGGGGCGTCGACAAGAGACCCAGTACTTC. Protein sequence: CASSLQQGRRQETQYF.

This clonotype was seen more than once but under ten times. CDR3 residues: CASSRDRFTDTQYF. In nucleotides, the CDR3 is TGTGCCAGCAGCCGGGACAGATTCACAGATACGCAGTATTTT. V and J are TRBV5-4 and TRBJ2-3; 7 bases map to TRBD1. The CDR3 has 14 residues. Per the germline V gene, CDR1 is SGHNT and CDR2 is YYREEE (reference sequence). The V and J ends lost 4 bases and 2 bases, in that order; junction bases with no gene match: 4.

The rearrangement links TRBV6-4 to TRBJ1-1; D uncertain. Germline CDR1 is MRHNA and CDR2 is SNTAGT. V was pared by 4 bases and J by 2 bases, with 8 bases between. The CDR3 spans 13 residues. In nucleotides, the CDR3 is TGTGCCAGCAGTGCCCAGGCAAACACTGAAGCTTTCTTT. As protein: CASSAQANTEAFF.

V usage is TRBV20-1 and J usage is TRBJ1-4; D is perhaps TRBD1 (6 bases). Per germline, CDR1 DFQATT and CDR2 SNEGSKA (reference sequence). The CDR3 runs to 16 residues. V lost 3 bases, J lost 0 bases, and 14 bases lay in between. The CDR3 reads CSASGTLVATNEKLFF. As DNA, the CDR3 is TGCAGTGCTAGTGGGACACTAGTTGCAACTAATGAAAAACTGTTTTTT.

This clonotype has ten or more counts. CDR3 sequence: CASSSTGTIPNEQFF. The DNA for the CDR3 is TGTGCCAGCAGCTCGACGGGGACAATCCCCAATGAGCAGTTCTTC. The J gene is TRBJ2-1, the V gene TRBV11-2; D perhaps matches TRBD1 (6 bases). The V gene's germline CDR1 is SGHAT and CDR2 FQNNGV. V lost 4 bases to trimming and J lost 6 bases, with 16 bases between them. CDR3 size: 15 residues.

This clonotype occurred many times. CDR3 residues: CASSQEGPLLGEQYF. CDR3 coding DNA: TGTGCCAGCAGCCAAGAAGGCCCGCTTTTGGGCGAGCAGTACTTC. The chain recombines TRBV3-1 with TRBJ2-7; D not certain. Germline loops: CDR1 LGHDT, CDR2 YNNKEL (reference sequence). The CDR3 runs 15 residues. Trimming removed 0 bases at V and 6 bases at J, with 15 bases between.

Many counts were recorded for this clonotype. Germline is not matched at one junction end, which may reflect a read error. The V gene is TRBV12-3 or TRBV12-4, the J gene TRBJ2-1; 13 bases agree with TRBD2. CDR3 size: 12 residues. The CDR3 is CASQLAGGPRIF. In DNA form, the CDR3 reads TGTGCCAGCCAACTAGCGGGAGGGCCGAGGATCTTC.

This chain links TRBV12-5 with TRBJ1-1; no definite D call. This CDR3 has 11 amino acids. V was trimmed by 7 bases and J by 4 bases, leaving 7 bases between them. The germline CDR1 and CDR2 sequences are LGHNT and FRNRAP. CDR3 residues: CASAWSTEAFF. Written as DNA, the CDR3 is TGTGCTAGTGCCTGGAGCACTGAAGCTTTCTTT.

V is TRBV11-2 and J is TRBJ2-1; D remains unclear. This CDR3 is built from 16 residues. V gave up 0 bases and J gave up 0 bases, with 9 bases separating them. Germline V gives CDR1 SGHAT, CDR2 FQNNGV. The CDR3 DNA follows: TGTGCCAGCAGCTTAGAAGGCCCTAGCTCCTACAATGAGCAGTTCTTC. Amino acid sequence: CASSLEGPSSYNEQFF.

In its sample, this clonotype was seen many times. The chain uses TRBV7-9 and TRBJ1-1; possible D gene TRBD1, 5 bases. V was cut by 3 bases and J by 5 bases, with 13 bases left in between. Germline V CDR1 and CDR2: SEHNR, FQNEAQ (reference sequence). This CDR3 spans 14 amino acids. The CDR3 DNA sequence: TGTGCCAGCAGCTTCCGCAGGGCTGGGACTGAAGCTTTCTTT. It encodes CASSFRRAGTEAFF.

The rearrangement links TRBV20-1 to TRBJ1-5; 7 positions agree with TRBD1. V was clipped by 7 bases and J by 6 bases; unmatched bases: 9. The germline CDR1 and CDR2 sequences are DFQATT and SNEGSKA (reference sequence). The CDR3 is 13 residues long. The CDR3: CSGGRGPGQPQHF. CDR3 bases: TGCAGTGGCGGGAGGGGGCCAGGTCAGCCCCAGCATTTT.

This rearrangement joins TRBV7-2 to TRBJ2-2; 7 nucleotides line up with TRBD1. This CDR3 has 15 amino acids. CDR1 is SGHTA and CDR2 is FQGNSA in the germline V gene. V lost 4 bases to trimming and J lost 7 bases; unmatched junction nucleotides: 9. In DNA, the CDR3 is TGTGCCAGCAGCTCAGCGACAGGGATGTACGGGGAGCTGTTTTTT. Its protein is CASSSATGMYGELFF.

The table lists this clonotype with a few counts. The DNA of the CDR3 is TGTGCCATCAGTGATCCGGGACTAGTATACATTCAGTACTTC. Residues: CAISDPGLVYIQYF. This rearrangement joins TRBV10-3 to TRBJ2-4; 8 nucleotides line up with TRBD2. CDR3 length: 14 amino acids. With 3 bases clipped from V and 8 bases from J, the junction kept 6 bases outside the gene matches. Germline V gene lookup returns CDR1 ENHRY and CDR2 SYGVKD.

V is TRBV14 and J is TRBJ1-2; D remains ambiguous. Germline V lookup: CDR1 SGHDN, CDR2 FVKESK. V was trimmed by 1 base and J by 4 bases, leaving 19 bases between them. This CDR3 contains 17 residues. The chain's CDR3 is CASSQGIPLRKGYGYTF. The CDR3 nucleotides read TGTGCCAGCAGCCAAGGGATACCCTTGAGGAAGGGCTATGGCTACACCTTC.

The CDR3 region is CASSLAGGLYNEQFF. The DNA of the CDR3 is TGTGCCAGCAGCTTAGCGGGAGGACTTTACAATGAGCAGTTCTTC. This chain uses TRBV7-9 with TRBJ2-1; tentative D call: TRBD2 (6 bases). This CDR3 has 15 residues. V was pared by 0 bases and J by 4 bases, with 10 bases between. Germline CDR1 reads SEHNR; CDR2 reads FQNEAQ (reference sequence).

There are many counts of this clonotype. This chain links TRBV12-5 with TRBJ2-2; the match to TRBD2 covers 12 bases. The CDR3 contains 16 residues. After removal of 5 bases from V and 0 bases from J, the junction contained 1 base not matched to a gene. CDR1 is LGHNT, CDR2 FRNRAP, per germline. The CDR3 protein is CASGRLAGANTGELFF. Written as DNA, the CDR3 is TGTGCTAGTGGTAGACTAGCGGGAGCGAACACCGGGGAGCTGTTTTTT.

This clonotype was seen many times. The rearrangement uses TRBV6-5 and TRBJ2-2; D call uncertain. The CDR3 is made up of 13 amino acids. Germline lookup yields CDR1 MNHEY and CDR2 SVGAGI. V was trimmed by 6 bases and J by 8 bases, leaving 13 bases between them. Written as DNA, the CDR3 is TGTGCCAGCAGCCGTAGAGATGATGGGGAGCTGTTTTTT. Its protein product is CASSRRDDGELFF.

The V gene is TRBV29-1, the J gene TRBJ1-1, with D possibly being TRBD1 (5 bases). The germline V and J ends were trimmed by 6 bases and 2 bases, with 22 bases remaining between them. CDR1 is SQVTM, CDR2 ANQGSEA, per germline. The CDR3 covers 16 residues. The CDR3 region has the DNA TGCAGCGTCCAAAAATATGCCGGGACTTCAAACACTGAAGCTTTCTTT. Amino acid sequence: CSVQKYAGTSNTEAFF.

The chain carries TRBV28 and TRBJ1-1; D remains ambiguous. The CDR3 is made up of 11 amino acids. CDR1 is MDHEN, CDR2 SYDVKM, per germline. Deletions cut 5 bases from V and 5 bases from J, with 6 bases between. CDR3 sequence: CASSDLTEAFF. The CDR3 DNA follows: TGTGCCAGCAGTGACCTAACTGAAGCTTTCTTT.

The V and J genes are TRBV7-6 and TRBJ2-5; D uncertain. V dropped 5 bases and J dropped 5 bases, with 21 bases sitting between them. The germline gives CDR1 SGHVS, CDR2 FNYEAQ. The CDR3 is 16 residues long. The CDR3 sequence: CASSRPHMAGLETQYF. The CDR3 DNA sequence: TGTGCCAGCAGCCGCCCCCATATGGCTGGTCTGGAGACCCAGTACTTC.

This clonotype was seen only a few times. The V call is TRBV13, the J call TRBJ2-1; 7 bases fit TRBD2. CDR1 and CDR2 (germline): PRHDT, FYEKMQ (reference sequence). This CDR3 spans 14 amino acids. The V gene end was trimmed by 0 bases and the J gene end by 7 bases; junction bases not matched to a gene: 3. CDR3 in amino acids: CASSLGGGRNEQFF. CDR3 bases: TGTGCCAGCAGCTTAGGGGGAGGGCGTAATGAGCAGTTCTTC.

There are many counts of this clonotype. The chain couples TRBV25-1 to TRBJ1-5, with D possibly TRBD1 on 6 matching bases. V was clipped by 1 base and J by 7 bases, with 11 bases between them. Germline CDR1 is MGHDK and CDR2 is SYGVNS. The CDR3 is made up of 14 amino acids. CDR3 sequence: CASSESGDLQPQHF. The CDR3 region has the DNA TGTGCCAGCAGTGAATCAGGGGACTTGCAGCCCCAGCATTTT.

This clonotype was seen many times. The V and J genes are TRBV29-1 and TRBJ2-4; D possibly corresponds to TRBD1 (5 bases). Germline assignment: CDR1 SQVTM and CDR2 ANQGSEA. This CDR3 comprises 13 residues. Trimming took off 4 bases at V and 6 bases at J, with 13 bases between the two ends. The chain's CDR3 is CSVVIQGGNIQYF. The CDR3 DNA is TGCAGCGTTGTTATCCAGGGTGGAAACATTCAGTACTTC.

This clonotype was observed many times. The chain uses TRBV6-2 or TRBV6-3 and TRBJ2-1; 11 nucleotides line up with TRBD1. The CDR3 is 15 residues long. In germline, CDR1 is MNHEY, CDR2 SVGEGT. Germline trimming cut 8 bases from V and 4 bases from J; bases unmatched to any gene: 7. The CDR3 region has the DNA TGTGCCAGCGTTTTTGGGGACAGGGGGTACAATGAGCAGTTCTTC. Its translation: CASVFGDRGYNEQFF.

This clonotype was counted only a few times. The J gene is TRBJ1-3, the V gene TRBV10-2, with 7 bases aligning to TRBD1. The CDR3 spans 17 residues. Germline values: CDR1 WSHSY, CDR2 SAAADI. J was trimmed by 0 bases and V by 0 bases; bases with no gene match: 5. The CDR3 reads CASSESGTVLSGNTIYF. For the CDR3, the DNA is TGCGCCAGCAGTGAGTCTGGGACAGTGCTCTCTGGAAACACCATATATTTT.

This clonotype was observed at least ten times. The V and J genes are TRBV7-9 and TRBJ1-1; D unresolved. Trimming removed 5 bases from V and 0 bases from J, with 7 bases in between. Per the germline V gene, CDR1 is SEHNR and CDR2 is FQNEAQ (reference sequence). The CDR3 is 13 residues long. The CDR3, as DNA: TGTGCCAGCAGCCGAGGTTTGAACACTGAAGCTTTCTTT. Translating gives CASSRGLNTEAFF.

This clonotype was seen many times. The rearrangement links TRBV6-6 to TRBJ1-5; tentative D call: TRBD1 (6 bases). This CDR3 contains 12 residues. Deletions cut 6 bases from V and 9 bases from J, with 12 bases between. In germline, CDR1 is MNHNY, CDR2 SVGAGI (reference sequence). The CDR3: CASRTGPGPQHF. For the CDR3, the DNA is TGTGCCAGCAGGACAGGCCCAGGGCCCCAGCATTTT.

In this sample, this clonotype turned up a few times. J is TRBJ1-3 and V is TRBV3-1; D gene unclear. V gave up 0 bases and J gave up 0 bases, with 6 bases separating them. Germline V gives CDR1 LGHDT, CDR2 YNNKEL (reference sequence). The CDR3 has 15 amino acids. CDR3: CASSQDRVSGNTIYF. Here the CDR3 DNA reads TGTGCCAGCAGCCAAGATCGGGTCTCTGGAAACACCATATATTTT.

The chain employs TRBV10-3 and TRBJ1-2, with 7 bases identical to TRBD1. The CDR3 extends over 14 amino acids. The germline gives CDR1 ENHRY, CDR2 SYGVKD. V dropped 8 bases and J dropped 5; count of bases not matched to a gene: 11. The DNA of the CDR3 is TGTGCCATCCGTACCGGGACAGCCACTTATGGCTACACCTTC. This codes for CAIRTGTATYGYTF.

This clonotype occurred many times. The CDR3 DNA follows: TGTGCCAGCAGCCCGACCATTCCTTCAGGGGGATCCCTTGGCGGCTACACCTTC. Translating it yields CASSPTIPSGGSLGGYTF. The rearrangement joins TRBV6-5 to TRBJ1-2, with TRBD1 matching over 7 bases. The CDR3 contains 18 residues. Germline V gene lookup returns CDR1 MNHEY and CDR2 SVGAGI. J gave up 8 bases and V 6 bases, and 24 bases lay outside the gene matches.